Listed here are 14 T cell receptor beta chains from one sample, sequenced in a study of blood T cell repertoires in COVID-19. The assay was immunoSEQ multiplex PCR, and TCRdb's table has in-frame clones only and misses some. This sample carries about 81,000 clones, roughly nine tenths of them seen once, and the ten largest clones take approximately 5.5%. What was sequenced was peripheral blood. All receptors come from a woman aged 80 or over with active COVID-19.

The rearrangement uses TRBV6-2 or TRBV6-3 and TRBJ2-7; 13 nucleotides line up with TRBD2. Trimming removed 4 bases from V and 5 bases from J; junction bases left unmatched: 11. The CDR3 is 17 amino acids. Germline CDR1 and CDR2: MNHEY and SVGEGT. The CDR3 DNA follows: TGTGCCAGCAGTTTCCCTCGGACTAGCGGGAGTAGGCACGAGCAGTACTTC. The encoded protein is CASSFPRTSGSRHEQYF.

This chain links TRBV29-1 with TRBJ2-3; tentative D call: TRBD2 (5 bases). This CDR3 has 14 amino acids. Deletions cut 3 bases from V and 0 bases from J, with 10 bases between. Germline assignment: CDR1 SQVTM and CDR2 ANQGSEA. The CDR3 coding sequence is TGCAGCGTTGAGGCCTGGACTAGCACAGATACGCAGTATTTT. As protein: CSVEAWTSTDTQYF.

The genes are TRBV9 and TRBJ1-2, with D perhaps TRBD1 (6 bases). Trimming removed 4 bases from V and 4 bases from J, with 20 bases in between. This CDR3 is built from 16 residues. Germline CDR1 SGDLS, CDR2 YYNGEE. Written as DNA, the CDR3 is TGTGCCAGCAGCCCCCTCTGGACAGACGGTAGCTATGGCTACACCTTC. This sequence encodes CASSPLWTDGSYGYTF.

The genes are TRBV20-1 and TRBJ1-5; D is uncertain. The CDR3 consists of 11 residues. Germline V gene data show CDR1 as DFQATT and CDR2 as SNEGSKA (reference sequence). V dropped 6 bases and J dropped 12 bases, with 15 bases sitting between them. For the CDR3, the DNA is TGCAGTGCCCCAACCGGTAAGCTCCAGCATTTT. This codes for CSAPTGKLQHF.

The V and J genes are TRBV7-2 and TRBJ2-3; D remains ambiguous. V gave up 5 bases and J gave up 1 base, with 19 bases separating them. The V gene's germline CDR1 is SGHTA and CDR2 FQGNSA. CDR3 length: 17 residues. The CDR3: CASSPESRPSRTDTQYF. CDR3 nucleotides: TGTGCCAGCAGCCCAGAAAGTCGCCCCTCACGCACAGATACGCAGTATTTT.

The genes are TRBV7-2 and TRBJ2-5; possible D gene TRBD1, 6 bases. This CDR3 has 13 amino acids. Trimming took off 6 bases at V and 2 bases at J, with 10 bases between the two ends. The germline gives CDR1 SGHTA, CDR2 FQGNSA. The CDR3 spells CASRKGQQETQYF. The CDR3 DNA follows: TGTGCCAGCAGAAAAGGACAGCAAGAGACCCAGTACTTC.

The rearrangement links TRBV7-2 to TRBJ1-5; D uncertain. Germline CDR1 is SGHTA and CDR2 is FQGNSA. The CDR3 is 16 residues long. V shed 4 bases and J shed 4 bases, with 17 bases lying between them. The CDR3 loop is CASSSARELSNQPQHF. CDR3 nucleotide sequence: TGTGCCAGCAGCTCAGCTCGGGAGTTATCTAATCAGCCCCAGCATTTT.

The chain uses TRBV28 and TRBJ2-2, with 8 nucleotides matching TRBD1. After removal of 5 bases from V and 5 bases from J, the junction contained 13 bases not matched to a gene. This CDR3 comprises 17 residues. From germline, CDR1 is MDHEN and CDR2 SYDVKM. Here the CDR3 DNA reads TGTGCCAGCAGTCCCCGGACAGGGCGACGATGGACCGGGGAGCTGTTTTTT. Encoded protein: CASSPRTGRRWTGELFF.

This chain uses TRBV5-8 with TRBJ1-2; D might be TRBD1 (6 bases). This CDR3 has 14 residues. V was pared by 4 bases and J by 7 bases, with 17 bases between. CDR1 SGHTS and CDR2 YDEGEE come from the germline V gene. This CDR3 is CASSLRTALSGYTF. CDR3 nucleotides: TGTGCCAGCAGCCTAAGGACAGCCCTCAGTGGCTACACCTTC. Combining the CDR3 with reference TRBV5-8 and TRBJ1-2 gives the whole variable domain EAGVTQSPTHLIKTRGQQATLRCSPISGHTSVYWYQQALGLGLQFLLWYDEGEERNRGNFPPRFSGRQFPNYSSELNVNALELEDSALYLCASSLRTALSGYTFGSGTRLTVV.

V usage is TRBV7-9 and J usage is TRBJ1-1; 7 bases are a match to TRBD1. This CDR3 has 12 residues. J lost 8 bases, V lost 5 bases, and 5 bases had no gene match. Looked up from germline, CDR1 is SEHNR and CDR2 is FQNEAQ (reference sequence). CDR3 loop: CASSPRDREAFF. CDR3 bases: TGTGCCAGCAGCCCAAGGGACAGAGAAGCTTTCTTT.

V and J are TRBV7-2 and TRBJ2-3; tentative D call: TRBD1 (5 bases). The germline V gene encodes CDR1 SGHTA and CDR2 FQGNSA. The CDR3 is made up of 14 amino acids. V gave up 4 bases and J gave up 5 bases, with 13 bases separating them. CDR3 sequence (DNA): TGTGCCAGCAGCTACAGTGGGGCAGAAGATACGCAGTATTTT. It specifies CASSYSGAEDTQYF.

This chain joins TRBV15 and TRBJ1-4; D might be TRBD1 (6 bases). Germline loops: CDR1 LNHNV, CDR2 YYDKDF (reference sequence). The CDR3 runs 17 residues. V lost 1 base and J 6 bases, leaving 18 bases between the germline ends. Written as DNA, the CDR3 is TGTGCCACCAGCAGAGGGACGTTATTGGCAGGGGATGAAAAACTGTTTTTT. Its translation is CATSRGTLLAGDEKLFF.

The chain combines TRBV3-1 (or the pseudogene TRBV3-2) with TRBJ2-1; TRBD2 matches at 8 bases. The CDR3 is 14 amino acids. J was trimmed by 10 bases and V by 1 base; bases with no gene match: 6. The V gene's germline CDR1 is LGHDT and CDR2 YNNKEL (reference sequence). The chain's CDR3 is CASSQGLPGGEQFF. For the CDR3, the DNA is TGTGCCAGCAGCCAAGGCCTCCCGGGGGGGGAGCAGTTCTTC.

V is TRBV18 and J is TRBJ2-3; TRBD1 agrees at 12 bases. The length of the CDR3 is 15 residues. The J segment lost 4 bases and the V segment lost 3 bases, leaving 2 bases of the junction unmatched. Germline-derived CDR1 and CDR2 are KGHSH and LQKENI. In nucleotides, the CDR3 is TGTGCCAGCTCACCGGGACAGGGGGCCGCAGATACGCAGTATTTT. It encodes CASSPGQGAADTQYF.